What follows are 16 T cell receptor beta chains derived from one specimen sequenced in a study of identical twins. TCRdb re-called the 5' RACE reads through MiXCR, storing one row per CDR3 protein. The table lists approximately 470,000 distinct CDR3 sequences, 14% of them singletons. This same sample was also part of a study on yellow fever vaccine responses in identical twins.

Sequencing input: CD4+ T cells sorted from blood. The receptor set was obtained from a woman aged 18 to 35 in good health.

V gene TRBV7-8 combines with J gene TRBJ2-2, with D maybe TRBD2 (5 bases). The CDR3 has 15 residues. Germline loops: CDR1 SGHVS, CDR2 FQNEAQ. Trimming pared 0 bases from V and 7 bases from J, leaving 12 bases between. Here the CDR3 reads CASSLARGGGGELFF. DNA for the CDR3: TGTGCCAGCAGCTTAGCGCGTGGAGGCGGCGGGGAGCTGTTTTTT.

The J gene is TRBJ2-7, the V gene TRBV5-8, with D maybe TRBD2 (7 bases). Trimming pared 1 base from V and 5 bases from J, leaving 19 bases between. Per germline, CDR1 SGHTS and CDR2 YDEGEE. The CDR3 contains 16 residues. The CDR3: CASSLFAGAVRDEQYF. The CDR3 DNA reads TGTGCCAGCAGCTTGTTTGCGGGGGCCGTTCGAGACGAGCAGTACTTC.

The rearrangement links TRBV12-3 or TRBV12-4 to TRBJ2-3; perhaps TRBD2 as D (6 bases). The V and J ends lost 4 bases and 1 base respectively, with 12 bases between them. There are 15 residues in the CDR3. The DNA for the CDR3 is TGTGCCAGCAGTTACCCGGGAGCGGGCACAGATACGCAGTATTTT. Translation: CASSYPGAGTDTQYF.

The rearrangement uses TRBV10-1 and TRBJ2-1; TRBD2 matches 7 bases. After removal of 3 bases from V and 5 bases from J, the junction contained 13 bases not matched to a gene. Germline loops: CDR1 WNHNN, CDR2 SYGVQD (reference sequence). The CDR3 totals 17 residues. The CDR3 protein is CASSDLFPGLKDNEQFF. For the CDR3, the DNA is TGCGCCAGCAGTGACCTCTTCCCGGGACTAAAGGACAATGAGCAGTTCTTC.

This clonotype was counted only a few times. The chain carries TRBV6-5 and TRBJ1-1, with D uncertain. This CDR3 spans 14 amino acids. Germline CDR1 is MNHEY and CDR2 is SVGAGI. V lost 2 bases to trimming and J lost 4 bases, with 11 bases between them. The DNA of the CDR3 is TGTGCCAGCAGTTACCAGGAGGGCAGCACTGAAGCTTTCTTT. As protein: CASSYQEGSTEAFF.

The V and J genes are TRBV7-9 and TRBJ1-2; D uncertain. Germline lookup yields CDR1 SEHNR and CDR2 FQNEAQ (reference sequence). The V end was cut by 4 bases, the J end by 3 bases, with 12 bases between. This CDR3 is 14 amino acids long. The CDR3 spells CASSSSGVDYGYTF. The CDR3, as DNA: TGTGCCAGCAGCTCCTCCGGGGTTGACTATGGCTACACCTTC.

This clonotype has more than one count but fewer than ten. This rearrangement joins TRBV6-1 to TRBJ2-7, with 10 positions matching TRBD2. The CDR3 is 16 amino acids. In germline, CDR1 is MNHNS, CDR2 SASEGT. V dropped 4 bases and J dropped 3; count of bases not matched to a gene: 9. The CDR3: CASSARSGRALYEQYF. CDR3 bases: TGTGCCAGCAGTGCCCGAAGCGGGAGGGCTCTCTACGAGCAGTACTTC.

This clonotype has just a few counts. This chain's CDR3 is CASRGGRTGPYEQYF. In DNA form, the CDR3 reads TGTGCCAGCAGGGGTGGGCGGACAGGGCCCTACGAGCAGTACTTC. V usage is TRBV6-2 or TRBV6-3 and J usage is TRBJ2-7; TRBD1 matches at 8 bases. This CDR3 has 15 amino acids. Germline V gives CDR1 MNHEY, CDR2 SVGEGT. J gave up 2 bases and V 6 bases, and 9 bases lay outside the gene matches.

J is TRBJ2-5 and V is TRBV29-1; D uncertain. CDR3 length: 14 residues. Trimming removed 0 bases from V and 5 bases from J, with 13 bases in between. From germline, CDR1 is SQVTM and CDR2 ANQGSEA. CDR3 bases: TGCAGCGTTGAAGATCGACGGGCTCGCGAGACCCAGTACTTC. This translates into CSVEDRRARETQYF.

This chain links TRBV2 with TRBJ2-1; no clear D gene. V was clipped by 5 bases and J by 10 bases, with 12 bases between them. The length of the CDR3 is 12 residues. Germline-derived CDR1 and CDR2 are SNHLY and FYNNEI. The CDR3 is CASSLAFGEQFF. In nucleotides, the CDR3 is TGTGCCAGCAGTCTTGCTTTCGGCGAGCAGTTCTTC.

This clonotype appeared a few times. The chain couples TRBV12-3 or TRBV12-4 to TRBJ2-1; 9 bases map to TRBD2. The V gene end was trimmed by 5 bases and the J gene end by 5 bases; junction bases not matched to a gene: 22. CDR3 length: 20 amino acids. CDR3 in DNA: TGTGCCAGCAGTCCACGGCGGGGGGGCCTTAAGTGGTCACCAGACAATGAGCAGTTCTTC. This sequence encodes CASSPRRGGLKWSPDNEQFF.

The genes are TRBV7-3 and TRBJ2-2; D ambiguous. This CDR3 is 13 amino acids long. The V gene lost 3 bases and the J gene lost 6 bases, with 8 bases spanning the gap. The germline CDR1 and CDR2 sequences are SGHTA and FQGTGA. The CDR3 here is CASSFSYSGELFF. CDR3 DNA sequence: TGTGCCAGCAGCTTTTCTTATTCCGGGGAGCTGTTTTTT. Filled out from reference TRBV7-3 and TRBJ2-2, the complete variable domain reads GAGVSQTPSNKVTEKGKYVELRCDPISGHTALYWYRQSLGQGPEFLIYFQGTGAADDSGLPNDRFFAVRPEGSVSTLKIQRTERGDSAVYLCASSFSYSGELFFGEGSRLTVL.

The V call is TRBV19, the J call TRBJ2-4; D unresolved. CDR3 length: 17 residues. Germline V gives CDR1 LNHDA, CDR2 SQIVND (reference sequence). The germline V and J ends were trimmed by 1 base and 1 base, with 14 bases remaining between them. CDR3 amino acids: CASSIAPLKRAKNIQYF. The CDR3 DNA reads TGTGCCAGTAGTATAGCCCCCCTGAAAAGGGCCAAAAACATTCAGTACTTC. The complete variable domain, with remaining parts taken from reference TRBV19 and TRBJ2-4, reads DGGITQSPKYLFRKEGQNVTLSCEQNLNHDAMYWYRQDPGQGLRLIYYSQIVNDFQKGDIAEGYSVSREKKESFPLTVTSAQKNPTAFYLCASSIAPLKRAKNIQYFGAGTRLSVL.

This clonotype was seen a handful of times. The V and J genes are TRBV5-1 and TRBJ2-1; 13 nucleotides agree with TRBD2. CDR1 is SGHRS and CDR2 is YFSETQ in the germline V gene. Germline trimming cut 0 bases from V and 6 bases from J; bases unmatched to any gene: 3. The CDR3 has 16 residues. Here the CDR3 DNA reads TGCGCCAGCAGCTTGGCAAGACTAGCGGGGGGCAATGAGCAGTTCTTC. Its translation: CASSLARLAGGNEQFF.

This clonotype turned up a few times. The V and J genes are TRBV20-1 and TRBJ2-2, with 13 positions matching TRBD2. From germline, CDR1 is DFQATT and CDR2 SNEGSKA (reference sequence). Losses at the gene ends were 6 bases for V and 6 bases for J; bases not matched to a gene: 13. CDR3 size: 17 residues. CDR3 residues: CSARKGLAGLVAGELFF. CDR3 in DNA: TGCAGTGCCAGGAAGGGACTAGCGGGATTGGTGGCCGGGGAGCTGTTTTTT.

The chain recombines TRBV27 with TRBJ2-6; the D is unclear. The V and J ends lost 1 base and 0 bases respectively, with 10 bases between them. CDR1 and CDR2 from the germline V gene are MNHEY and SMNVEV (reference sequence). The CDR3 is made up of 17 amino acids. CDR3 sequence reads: CASSLWSLGSGANVLTF. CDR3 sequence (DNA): TGTGCCAGCAGTTTATGGTCTCTTGGCTCTGGGGCCAACGTCCTGACTTTC.